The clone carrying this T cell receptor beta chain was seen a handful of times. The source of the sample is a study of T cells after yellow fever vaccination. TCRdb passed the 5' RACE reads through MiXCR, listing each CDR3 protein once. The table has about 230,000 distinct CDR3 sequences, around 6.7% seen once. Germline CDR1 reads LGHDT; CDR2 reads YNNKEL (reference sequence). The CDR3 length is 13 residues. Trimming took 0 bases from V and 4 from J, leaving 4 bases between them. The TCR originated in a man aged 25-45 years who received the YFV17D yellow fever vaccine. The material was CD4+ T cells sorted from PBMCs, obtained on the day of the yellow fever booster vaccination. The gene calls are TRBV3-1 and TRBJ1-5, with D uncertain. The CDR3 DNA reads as TGTGCCAGCAGCCAAGATCAAAATCAGCCCCAGCATTTT. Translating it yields CASSQDQNQPQHF.